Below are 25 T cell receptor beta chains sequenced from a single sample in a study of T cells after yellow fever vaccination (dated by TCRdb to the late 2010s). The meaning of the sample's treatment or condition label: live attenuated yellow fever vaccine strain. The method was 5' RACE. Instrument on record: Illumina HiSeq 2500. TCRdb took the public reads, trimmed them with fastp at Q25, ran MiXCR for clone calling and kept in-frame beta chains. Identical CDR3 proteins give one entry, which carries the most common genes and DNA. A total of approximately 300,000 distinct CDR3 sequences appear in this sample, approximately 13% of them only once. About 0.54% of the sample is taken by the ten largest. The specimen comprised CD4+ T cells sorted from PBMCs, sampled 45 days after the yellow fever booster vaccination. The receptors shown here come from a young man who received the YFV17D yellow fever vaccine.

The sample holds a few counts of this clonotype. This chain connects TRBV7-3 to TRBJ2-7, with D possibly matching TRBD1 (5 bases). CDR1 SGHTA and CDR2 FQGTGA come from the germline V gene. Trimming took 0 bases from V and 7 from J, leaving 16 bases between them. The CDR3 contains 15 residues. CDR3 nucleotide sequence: TGTGCCAGCAGCTTAACGGCAGGAAATAAGGGGGAGCAGTACTTC. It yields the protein CASSLTAGNKGEQYF.

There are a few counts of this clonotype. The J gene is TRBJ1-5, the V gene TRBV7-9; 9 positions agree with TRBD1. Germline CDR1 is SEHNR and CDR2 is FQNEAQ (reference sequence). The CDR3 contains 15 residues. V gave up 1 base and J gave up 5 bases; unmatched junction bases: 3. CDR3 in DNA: TGTGCCAGCAGCTTAGGGGACAGGGACCATCAGCCCCAGCATTTT. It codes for CASSLGDRDHQPQHF.

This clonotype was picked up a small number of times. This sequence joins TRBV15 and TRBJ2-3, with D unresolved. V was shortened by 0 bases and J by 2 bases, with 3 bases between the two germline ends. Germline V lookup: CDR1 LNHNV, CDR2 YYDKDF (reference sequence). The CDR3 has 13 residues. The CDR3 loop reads CATSREPTDTQYF. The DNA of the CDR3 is TGTGCCACCAGCAGAGAGCCCACAGATACGCAGTATTTT.

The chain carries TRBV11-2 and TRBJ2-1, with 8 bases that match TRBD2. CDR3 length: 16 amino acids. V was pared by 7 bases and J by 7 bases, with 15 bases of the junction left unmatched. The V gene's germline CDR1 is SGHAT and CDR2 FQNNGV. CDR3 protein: CASTEELADSGNEQFF. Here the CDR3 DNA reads TGTGCCAGCACTGAGGAACTAGCGGACAGCGGGAATGAGCAGTTCTTC.

The CDR3 region is CATSGATAGNSYNEQFF. CDR3 sequence (DNA): TGTGCCACCAGTGGGGCCACAGCGGGCAACTCCTACAATGAGCAGTTCTTC. The chain couples TRBV24-1 to TRBJ2-1; D is possibly TRBD2 (6 bases). This CDR3 is 17 amino acids long. The V gene's germline CDR1 is KGHDR and CDR2 SFDVKD. The V end was cut by 5 bases, the J end by 0 bases, with 16 bases between.

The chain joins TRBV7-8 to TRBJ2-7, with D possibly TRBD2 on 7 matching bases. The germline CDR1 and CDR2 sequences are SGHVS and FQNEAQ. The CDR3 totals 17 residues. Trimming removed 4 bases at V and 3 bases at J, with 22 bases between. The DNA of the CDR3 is TGTGCCAGCAGCTACCCCCCTGGGGGAGGGGGGTTCTACGAGCAGTACTTC. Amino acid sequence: CASSYPPGGGGFYEQYF.

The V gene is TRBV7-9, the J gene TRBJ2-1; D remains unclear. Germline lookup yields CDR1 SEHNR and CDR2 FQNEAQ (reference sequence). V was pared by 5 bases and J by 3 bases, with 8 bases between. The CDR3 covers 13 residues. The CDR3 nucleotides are TGTGCCAGCAGCCGCACAATCTACAATGAGCAGTTCTTC. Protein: CASSRTIYNEQFF.

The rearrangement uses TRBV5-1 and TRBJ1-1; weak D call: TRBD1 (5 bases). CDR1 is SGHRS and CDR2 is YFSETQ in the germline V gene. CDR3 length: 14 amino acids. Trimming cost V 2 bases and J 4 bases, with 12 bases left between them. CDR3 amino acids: CASSFGGGGTEAFF. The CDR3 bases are TGCGCCAGCAGCTTTGGTGGGGGTGGCACTGAAGCTTTCTTT.

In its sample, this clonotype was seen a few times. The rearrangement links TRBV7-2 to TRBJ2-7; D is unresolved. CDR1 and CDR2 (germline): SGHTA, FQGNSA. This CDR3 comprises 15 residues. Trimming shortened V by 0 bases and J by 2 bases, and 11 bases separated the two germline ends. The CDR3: CASSLAGSLPYEQYF. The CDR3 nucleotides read TGTGCCAGCAGCTTAGCAGGGTCTCTTCCCTACGAGCAGTACTTC.

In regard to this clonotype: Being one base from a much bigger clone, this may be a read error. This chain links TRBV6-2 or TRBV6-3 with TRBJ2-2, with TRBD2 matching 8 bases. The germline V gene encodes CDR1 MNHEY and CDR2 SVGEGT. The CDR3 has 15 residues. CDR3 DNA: TGTGCCATCAGTCTCCGACTAGCGTCCACCGGGGAGCTGTTTTTT. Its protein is CAISLRLASTGELFF.

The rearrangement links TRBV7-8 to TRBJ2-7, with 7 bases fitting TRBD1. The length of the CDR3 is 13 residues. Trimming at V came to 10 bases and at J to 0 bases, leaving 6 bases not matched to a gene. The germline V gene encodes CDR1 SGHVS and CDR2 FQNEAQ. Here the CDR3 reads CATRGHSSYEQYF. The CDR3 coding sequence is TGTGCCACTAGGGGGCACAGCTCCTACGAGCAGTACTTC.

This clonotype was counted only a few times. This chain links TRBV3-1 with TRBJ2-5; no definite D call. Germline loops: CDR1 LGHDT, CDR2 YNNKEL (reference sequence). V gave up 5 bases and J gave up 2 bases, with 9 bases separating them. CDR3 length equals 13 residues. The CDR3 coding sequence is TGTGCCAGCAGCAGGGAAATACAAGAGACCCAGTACTTC. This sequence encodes CASSREIQETQYF.

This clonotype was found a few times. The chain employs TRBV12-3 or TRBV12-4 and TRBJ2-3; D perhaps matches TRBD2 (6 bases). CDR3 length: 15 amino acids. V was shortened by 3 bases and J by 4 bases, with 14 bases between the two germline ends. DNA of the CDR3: TGTGCCAGCAGTTTGACTAGTGACGGGTCAGATACGCAGTATTTT. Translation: CASSLTSDGSDTQYF.

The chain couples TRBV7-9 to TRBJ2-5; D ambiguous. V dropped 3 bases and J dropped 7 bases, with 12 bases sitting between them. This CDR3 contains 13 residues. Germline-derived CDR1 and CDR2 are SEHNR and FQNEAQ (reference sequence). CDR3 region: CASSFDWDGTQYF. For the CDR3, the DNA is TGTGCCAGCAGCTTCGATTGGGATGGGACCCAGTACTTC.

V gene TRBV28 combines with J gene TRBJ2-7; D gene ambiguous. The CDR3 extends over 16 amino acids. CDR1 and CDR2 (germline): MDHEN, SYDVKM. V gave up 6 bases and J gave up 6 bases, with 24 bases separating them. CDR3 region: CASSQILAAFTPEQYF. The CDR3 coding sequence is TGTGCCAGCAGCCAAATCTTGGCGGCATTCACCCCCGAGCAGTACTTC.

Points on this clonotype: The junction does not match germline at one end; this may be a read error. The CDR3 region is CASSPQGSHNEQFF. The CDR3 DNA sequence: TGTGCCAGCTCACCACAGGGCTCCCACAATGAGCAGTTCTTC. V usage is TRBV18 and J usage is TRBJ2-1; D gene uncertain. Germline CDR1 is KGHSH and CDR2 is LQKENI. This CDR3 has 14 residues.

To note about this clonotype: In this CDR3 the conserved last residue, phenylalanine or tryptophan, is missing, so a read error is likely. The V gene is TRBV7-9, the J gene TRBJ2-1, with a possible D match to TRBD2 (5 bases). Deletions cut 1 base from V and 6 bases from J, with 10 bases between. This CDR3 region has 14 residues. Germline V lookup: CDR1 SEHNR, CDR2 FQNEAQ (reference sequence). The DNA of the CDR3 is TGTGCCAGCAGCTTAGTCCAAGCGGTCAATGAGCAGTTCTCC. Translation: CASSLVQAVNEQFS.

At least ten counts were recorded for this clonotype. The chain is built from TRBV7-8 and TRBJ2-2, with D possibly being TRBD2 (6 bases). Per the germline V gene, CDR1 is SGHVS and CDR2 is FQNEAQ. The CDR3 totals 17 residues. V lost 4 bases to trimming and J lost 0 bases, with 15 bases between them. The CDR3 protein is CASSSIGTLANTGELFF. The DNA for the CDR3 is TGTGCCAGCAGCTCAATCGGGACTCTCGCGAACACCGGGGAGCTGTTTTTT.

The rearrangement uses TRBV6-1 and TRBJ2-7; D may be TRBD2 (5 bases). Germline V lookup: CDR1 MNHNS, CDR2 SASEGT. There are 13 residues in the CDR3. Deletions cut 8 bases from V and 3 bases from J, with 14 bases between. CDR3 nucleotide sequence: TGTGCCAGCGCCCTCGCGGGCCTCTACGAGCAGTACTTC. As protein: CASALAGLYEQYF.

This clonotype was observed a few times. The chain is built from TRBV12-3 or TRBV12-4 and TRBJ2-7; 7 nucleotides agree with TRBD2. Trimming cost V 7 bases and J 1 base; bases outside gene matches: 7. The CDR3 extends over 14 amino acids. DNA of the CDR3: TGTGCCAGCAAGGAGCGGGATCAATCCTACGAGCAGTACTTC. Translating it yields CASKERDQSYEQYF.

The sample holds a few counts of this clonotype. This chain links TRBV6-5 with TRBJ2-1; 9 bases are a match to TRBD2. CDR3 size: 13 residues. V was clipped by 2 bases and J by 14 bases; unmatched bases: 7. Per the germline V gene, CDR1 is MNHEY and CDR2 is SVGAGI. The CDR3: CASSYVSGLAKFF. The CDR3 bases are TGTGCCAGCAGTTACGTCTCGGGACTAGCTAAGTTCTTC.

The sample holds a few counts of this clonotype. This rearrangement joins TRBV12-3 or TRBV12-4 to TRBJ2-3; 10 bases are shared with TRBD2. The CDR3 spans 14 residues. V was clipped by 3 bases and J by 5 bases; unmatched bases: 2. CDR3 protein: CASSFSGRGDTQYF. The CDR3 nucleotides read TGTGCCAGCAGTTTCAGCGGGAGGGGAGATACGCAGTATTTT.

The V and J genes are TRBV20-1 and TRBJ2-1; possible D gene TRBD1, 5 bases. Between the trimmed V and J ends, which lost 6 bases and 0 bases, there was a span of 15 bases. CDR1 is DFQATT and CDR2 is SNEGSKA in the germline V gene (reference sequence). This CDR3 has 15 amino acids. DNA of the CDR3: TGCAGTGCCGATCCCTACAGGAGCTCCTACAATGAGCAGTTCTTC. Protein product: CSADPYRSSYNEQFF.

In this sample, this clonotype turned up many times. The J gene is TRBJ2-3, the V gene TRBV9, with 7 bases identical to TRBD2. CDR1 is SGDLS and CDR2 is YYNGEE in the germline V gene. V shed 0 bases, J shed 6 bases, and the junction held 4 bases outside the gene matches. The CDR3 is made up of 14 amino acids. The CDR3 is CASSVGAGSDTQYF. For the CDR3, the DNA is TGTGCCAGCAGCGTAGGAGCGGGATCCGATACGCAGTATTTT.

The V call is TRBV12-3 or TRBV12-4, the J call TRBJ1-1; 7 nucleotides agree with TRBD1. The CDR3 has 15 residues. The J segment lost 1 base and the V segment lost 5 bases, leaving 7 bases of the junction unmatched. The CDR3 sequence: CASSPTGAANTEAFF. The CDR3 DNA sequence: TGTGCCAGCAGTCCCACAGGGGCAGCGAACACTGAAGCTTTCTTT.